These 17 T cell receptor beta chains came from one sample sequenced in a study of breast tumors, draining lymph nodes, adjacent tissues. Samples came from axillary lymph nodes draining the breast cancer. TCRdb processed the multiplex PCR reads anew with MiXCR; each CDR3 protein has one entry. The sample records about 140,000 distinct CDR3 sequences, around a third being singletons. Sequenced sample: axillary lymph node tissue. The receptor source for this set is a female donor with breast cancer. Some clones in this sample may be carry-over from other donors' samples.

The sample holds one count of this clonotype. A much larger clonotype is one base distant, so this may be a read error. This sequence joins TRBV27 and TRBJ2-1, with TRBD1 identical over 9 bases. Germline values: CDR1 MNHEY, CDR2 SMNVEV (reference sequence). The CDR3 has 15 amino acids. As DNA, the CDR3 is TGTGCCTGCAGTTTGGGGACAGGGACCTACAATGAGCAGTTCTTC. Encoded protein: CACSLGTGTYNEQFF.

Regarding this clonotype: The CDR3 ends on some other residue instead of the conserved phenylalanine or tryptophan, so this is likely a read error. V usage is TRBV12-3 or TRBV12-4 and J usage is TRBJ2-3, with D possibly TRBD1 on 6 matching bases. V lost 4 bases and J 2 bases, leaving 10 bases between the germline ends. The CDR3 has 14 amino acids. In nucleotides, the CDR3 is TGTGCCAGCAGTTCCAGGGGCCTCACAGATACGCAGTATCTT. This gives the protein CASSSRGLTDTQYL.

This clonotype appeared many times. The chain employs TRBV25-1 and TRBJ2-2; 9 bases are shared with TRBD1. The CDR3 totals 16 residues. The germline V gene encodes CDR1 MGHDK and CDR2 SYGVNS. V shed 6 bases and J 0 bases; nucleotides not matched to a gene: 5. The CDR3 nucleotides read TGTGCCAGCAGCGACAGGGGGTTAACGAACACCGGGGAGCTGTTTTTT. It translates to CASSDRGLTNTGELFF.

This clonotype was observed many times. V usage is TRBV7-8 and J usage is TRBJ1-5; 8 bases agree with TRBD1. CDR1 SGHVS and CDR2 FQNEAQ come from the germline V gene. The CDR3 runs 16 residues. The V and J ends lost 2 bases and 0 bases, in that order; junction bases with no gene match: 3. The CDR3 sequence: CASSLQGALSNQPQHF. For the CDR3, the DNA is TGTGCCAGCAGCTTACAGGGGGCGCTTAGCAATCAGCCCCAGCATTTT. The full variable domain, rest sourced from reference TRBV7-8 and TRBJ1-5, is GAGVSQSPRYKVAKRGQDVALRCDPISGHVSLFWYQQALGQGPEFLTYFQNEAQLDKSGLPSDRFFAERPEGSVSTLKIQRTQQEDSAVYLCASSLQGALSNQPQHFGDGTRLSIL.

As regards this clonotype: Being one base from a much bigger clone, this may be a read error. This rearrangement joins TRBV6-5 to TRBJ2-1; D is perhaps TRBD1 (6 bases). CDR3 length equals 15 residues. Germline V gives CDR1 MNHEY, CDR2 SVGAGI. The CDR3 DNA sequence: TGTGCCGGCAGTCACTCGCGCGGCCAGGGGCATGAGCAGTTCTTC. It specifies CAGSHSRGQGHEQFF.

The J gene is TRBJ2-5, the V gene TRBV29-1; TRBD2 is a possible D gene (7 bases). The CDR3 has 13 amino acids. The germline V gene encodes CDR1 SQVTM and CDR2 ANQGSEA. V lost 7 bases and J lost 0, with 12 bases in between. The CDR3 DNA reads as TGCAGCGGGGGGGGCGGGAACCAAGAGACCCAGTACTTC. Translating gives CSGGGGNQETQYF.

The chain recombines TRBV12-3 or TRBV12-4 with TRBJ1-2; D possibly corresponds to TRBD1 (6 bases). V was cut by 0 bases and J by 12 bases, with 17 bases left in between. The CDR3 runs to 14 residues. CDR3: CASSLAGQLSGNTF. The CDR3 region has the DNA TGTGCCAGCAGTTTAGCCGGACAGCTCTCTGGAAACACCTTC.

To note about this clonotype: Mismatch with germline at one junction end may stem from a read error. The chain carries TRBV6-5 and TRBJ2-4, with 8 bases that match TRBD1. Germline V lookup: CDR1 MNHEY, CDR2 SVGAGI. CDR3 size: 15 residues. The CDR3 spells CASSHSDRGKNIQYF. Written as DNA, the CDR3 is TGTGCCAGCAGTCACTCCGACAGGGGAAAAAACATTCAGTACTTC.

This clonotype has a handful of counts. CDR3 DNA sequence: TGCGCCAGCAGCTTGGCAGGGGTTCAGGCTTTCTTT. Residues: CASSLAGVQAFF. The chain carries TRBV5-1 and TRBJ1-1, with a possible D match to TRBD1 (6 bases). Germline V CDR1 and CDR2: SGHRS, YFSETQ. This CDR3 spans 12 amino acids. Between the trimmed V and J ends, which lost 0 bases and 11 bases, there was a span of 11 bases.

With regard to this clonotype: Since a much larger clone is just one base distant, this may be a read error. The chain joins TRBV12-5 to TRBJ2-1; D gene uncertain. This CDR3 spans 14 amino acids. Germline V gene data show CDR1 as LGHNT and CDR2 as FRNRAP. Trimming cost V 3 bases and J 6 bases, with 12 bases left between them. The DNA for the CDR3 is TGTGCTAGTGGTTTCGTAACCGTCGTCAATGAGCAGTTCTTC. Encoded protein: CASGFVTVVNEQFF.

This clonotype was seen ten or more times. The chain couples TRBV7-2 to TRBJ1-4, with D possibly being TRBD1 (5 bases). There are 14 residues in the CDR3. The germline V gene encodes CDR1 SGHTA and CDR2 FQGNSA. The germline V and J ends were trimmed by 5 bases and 6 bases, with 13 bases remaining between them. CDR3 DNA: TGTGCCAGCAGCGAAGGGACTGCCTATGAAAAACTGTTTTTT. Translated: CASSEGTAYEKLFF.

Ten or more counts support this clonotype. The chain uses TRBV25-1 and TRBJ2-5; the match to TRBD1 covers 8 bases. The CDR3 totals 13 residues. Germline values: CDR1 MGHDK, CDR2 SYGVNS. The V segment lost 2 bases and the J segment 5 bases; nucleotides outside the gene matches: 1. CDR3 protein: CASSERDRETQYF. CDR3 nucleotide sequence: TGTGCCAGCAGTGAAAGGGACAGGGAGACCCAGTACTTC.

The chain couples TRBV18 to TRBJ2-3; 9 bases fit TRBD2. The CDR3 has 16 amino acids. Trimming at V came to 1 base and at J to 4 bases, leaving 6 bases not matched to a gene. Germline CDR1 is KGHSH and CDR2 is LQKENI. CDR3 region: CASSPLGTSYADTQYF. The CDR3 DNA is TGTGCCAGCTCACCACTCGGGACTAGCTACGCAGATACGCAGTATTTT.

This clonotype was seen repeatedly, ten times or more. The gene calls are TRBV7-8 and TRBJ2-4; 8 nucleotides line up with TRBD2. CDR1 SGHVS and CDR2 FQNEAQ come from the germline V gene. CDR3 length: 16 amino acids. V was clipped by 5 bases and J by 0 bases; unmatched bases: 6. CDR3 DNA sequence: TGTGCCAGCAGCCTTAGCGGGGTCCTAGCCAAAAACATTCAGTACTTC. Residues: CASSLSGVLAKNIQYF.

A word on this clonotype: The conserved final phenylalanine or tryptophan is absent from the CDR3, which likely points to a read error. The J gene is TRBJ2-5, the V gene TRBV7-9, with D possibly being TRBD2 (6 bases). Germline assignment: CDR1 SEHNR and CDR2 FQNEAQ (reference sequence). V was pared by 10 bases and J by 2 bases, with 17 bases between. CDR3 size: 14 residues. As DNA, the CDR3 is TGTGCCAACAGTTCTAGTAGCGGACAAGAGACCCAGTACCCC. Translation: CANSSSSGQETQYP.

A remark on this clonotype: Just one base apart from a much larger clone, this may be a read error. The V gene is TRBV7-3, the J gene TRBJ2-5; D possibly matches TRBD1 or TRBD2 (6 bases each). Germline V gene sequence: CDR1 SGHTA, CDR2 FQGTGA. The CDR3 has 13 amino acids. CDR3 in amino acids: CAGSIHPGEAQYF. For the CDR3, the DNA is TGTGCCGGCAGCATCCACCCAGGGGAGGCCCAGTACTTC. Full variable domain (outside the CDR3, taken from reference TRBV7-3 and TRBJ2-5): GAGVSQTPSNKVTEKGKYVELRCDPISGHTALYWYRQSLGQGPEFLIYFQGTGAADDSGLPNDRFFAVRPEGSVSTLKIQRTERGDSAVYLCAGSIHPGEAQYFGPGTRLLVL.

This clonotype was counted many times. The rearrangement joins TRBV12-3 or TRBV12-4 to TRBJ1-4; TRBD1 matches 8 bases. The CDR3 consists of 15 residues. The ends lost 4 bases at V and 2 bases at J; junction bases unmatched: 3. The DNA of the CDR3 is TGTGCCAGCAGTTCACGGACAGGGACTAATGAAAAACTGTTTTTT. Protein sequence: CASSSRTGTNEKLFF.